The sequence of this T cell receptor (beta chain) was determined in a study of cytomegalovirus exposure and HLA in healthy donors. Study results and caveats: TCR beta chain V- and J-gene trimming was linked, in a later analysis, to a missense variant in DCLRE1C.

The PCR ran on 60 Vbeta and 13 Jbeta primers. Under the authors' procedure: Around 9.9 million shared chains were among the roughly 78 million unique TCR beta chains that a later analysis counted. Some clones are missing from TCRdb's copy, which holds only in-frame ones; the method was immunoSEQ multiplex PCR. The V and J calls and clone size come from that table; D and trimming were worked out from the DNA. The data show around 200,000 clones, approximately 70% seen once. As to this clone: Its antigen remains unknown.

The material sequenced was PBMCs. The receptor was isolated from a man in his forties in good health and CMV-seropositive.

CDR3 bases: TGTGCCAGCAGTTTAACGGCCAGGGTACAATACGAGCAGTACTTC. This codes for CASSLTARVQYEQYF. V is TRBV27 and J is TRBJ2-7, with D possibly matching TRBD1 (5 bases). Trimming cost V 2 bases and J 4 bases, with 15 bases left between them. Per germline, CDR1 MNHEY and CDR2 SMNVEV (reference sequence). This CDR3 spans 15 amino acids.